The sequence of this T cell receptor beta chain was determined in a study of blood T cell repertoires in COVID-19. Study in general: Whether acute or convalescent, the COVID-19 samples came from the United States, Italy and Spain. PBMCs, B-cell-depleted T cells, or T cells provided the cDNA or gDNA that made up the material.

How the authors handled the data: The authors estimated nucleated cell counts from reference gene primer amplification. Method: immunoSEQ multiplex PCR; TCRdb's copy keeps in-frame clones and lacks some. For V, J and clone size, that table is used; D and trimming come from the DNA. This table has about 230,000 clones, 65% to 85% appearing once. The CDR3 runs to 13 residues. Germline V lookup: CDR1 MNHEY, CDR2 SVGAGI. V dropped 8 bases and J dropped 8; count of bases not matched to a gene: 7. The receptor's source is a man in his forties with acute or convalescent COVID-19. The sequencing sample was made of peripheral blood. The genes are TRBV6-5 and TRBJ1-3; 9 bases agree with TRBD1. The CDR3 DNA reads TGTGCCAGCCGTAGGACAGGGGCTTACACCATATATTTT. Encoded protein: CASRRTGAYTIYF.